A single sample is the source of the 2 T cell receptor beta chains below, sequenced in a study of blood T cells in healthy people across ages. It was with a sample-barcoded 5' primer and a J-beta primer mix that a second PCR of roughly 7 to 12 cycles was run. TCRdb processed the 5' RACE reads anew with MiXCR; each CDR3 protein has one entry. This table holds approximately 1.5 million distinct CDR3 sequences, about 42% found once. The material sequenced was blood. These receptors all come from a woman younger than 35 in good health.

The chain is built from TRBV7-2 and TRBJ2-7; 8 nucleotides agree with TRBD2. The V and J ends lost 5 bases and 4 bases, in that order; junction bases with no gene match: 19. This CDR3 contains 18 residues. Germline lookup yields CDR1 SGHTA and CDR2 FQGNSA. Here the CDR3 reads CASSGPAMTSDAAYEQYF. The CDR3, as DNA: TGTGCCAGCAGCGGCCCGGCCATGACTAGCGACGCAGCGTACGAGCAGTACTTC.

V gene TRBV27 combines with J gene TRBJ1-6, with a weak D call TRBD1 (5 bases). From germline, CDR1 is MNHEY and CDR2 SMNVEV (reference sequence). CDR3 length: 16 amino acids. Trimming took off 2 bases at V and 7 bases at J, with 15 bases between the two ends. CDR3 loop: CASSLLRARRNSPLHF. CDR3 sequence (DNA): TGTGCCAGCAGTTTACTCAGGGCACGGAGGAATTCACCCCTCCACTTT.